This paragraph covers one TCR beta chain sequence. This specimen belongs to a study of blood T cell repertoires in COVID-19. Study details: Material from acute and convalescent COVID-19 was sourced from the United States, Italy and Spain. T cells, B-cell-depleted T cells, or PBMCs provided the cDNA or gDNA that served as material.

The J segment lost 7 bases and the V segment lost 4 bases, leaving 9 bases of the junction unmatched. CDR1 is SGHRS, CDR2 YFSETQ, per germline. This CDR3 has 15 amino acids. In the original workflow: Amplifying reference gene primers gave estimates of nucleated cell counts. Sequencing was performed with immunoSEQ multiplex PCR; in TCRdb, only in-frame clones are kept and a portion is missing. V and J calls and clone size are as listed in that table; D and trimming were resolved from the DNA. The sample lists approximately 40,000 clones, about 90% occurring once. The sequence was obtained from a man in his sixties with acute or convalescent COVID-19. The sample taken for sequencing was peripheral blood. The V and J genes are TRBV5-1 and TRBJ2-1, with 9 bases aligning to TRBD1. The CDR3 region is CASSPTTGGWNEQFF. In DNA, the CDR3 is TGCGCCAGCAGCCCGACGACAGGGGGGTGGAATGAGCAGTTCTTC.